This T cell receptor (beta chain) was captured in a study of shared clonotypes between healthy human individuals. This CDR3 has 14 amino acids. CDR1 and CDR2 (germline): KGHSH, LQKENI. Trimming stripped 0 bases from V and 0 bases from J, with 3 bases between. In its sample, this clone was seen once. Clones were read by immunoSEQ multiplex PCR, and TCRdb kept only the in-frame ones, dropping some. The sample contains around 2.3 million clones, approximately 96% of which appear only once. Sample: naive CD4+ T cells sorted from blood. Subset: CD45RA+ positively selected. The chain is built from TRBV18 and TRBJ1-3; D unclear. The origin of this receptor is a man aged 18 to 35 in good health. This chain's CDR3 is CASSPPTSGNTIYF. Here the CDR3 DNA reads TGTGCCAGCTCACCACCGACCTCTGGAAACACCATATATTTT.